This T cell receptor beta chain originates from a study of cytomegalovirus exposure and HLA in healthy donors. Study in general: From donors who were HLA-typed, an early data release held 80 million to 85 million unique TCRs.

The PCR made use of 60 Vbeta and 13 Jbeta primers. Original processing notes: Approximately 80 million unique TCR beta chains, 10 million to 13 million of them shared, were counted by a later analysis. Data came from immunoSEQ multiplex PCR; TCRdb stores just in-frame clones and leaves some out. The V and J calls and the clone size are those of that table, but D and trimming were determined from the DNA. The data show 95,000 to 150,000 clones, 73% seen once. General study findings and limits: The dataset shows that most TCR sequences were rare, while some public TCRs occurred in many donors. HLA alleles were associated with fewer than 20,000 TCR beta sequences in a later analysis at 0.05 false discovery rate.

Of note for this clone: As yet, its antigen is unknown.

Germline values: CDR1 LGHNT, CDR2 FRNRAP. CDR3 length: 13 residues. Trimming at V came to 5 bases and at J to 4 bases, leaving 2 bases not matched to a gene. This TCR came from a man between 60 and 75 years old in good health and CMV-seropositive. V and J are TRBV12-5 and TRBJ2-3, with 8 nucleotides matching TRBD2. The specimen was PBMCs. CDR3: CASGTGGSDTQYF. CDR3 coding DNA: TGTGCTAGTGGTACGGGGGGGTCAGATACGCAGTATTTT.